The 8 T cell receptor beta chains presented below share a single source sample, sequenced in a study of blood T cell repertoires in COVID-19 (dated by TCRdb to between 2020 and 2021). Library preparation was by the immunoSEQ multiplex PCR assay. TCRdb mirrors the immuneACCESS table, restricted to in-frame sequences. Some clones are absent from its copies; in checked studies, under half trace to an unresolved V gene, and the reason for the others is unknown. Within this sample are about 140,000 clones, with 88% of them counted one time only. 1.5% of the sample lies in the top ten. What was sequenced was peripheral blood. These receptors were obtained from a woman in her fifties or sixties with acute or convalescent COVID-19.

This chain uses TRBV6-6 with TRBJ1-5; 7 bases agree with TRBD1. The trim removed 6 bases at V and 11 bases at J, leaving 10 bases unmatched. CDR3 length equals 13 residues. CDR1 is MNHNY and CDR2 is SVGAGI in the germline V gene (reference sequence). The CDR3 nucleotides read TGTGCCAGCAGAGGACAGGTCGAGCAGTCCCAGCATTTT. Amino acid sequence: CASRGQVEQSQHF.

The gene calls are TRBV6-6 and TRBJ1-6; a weak D match, TRBD1 (6 bases). Trimming pared 0 bases from V and 7 bases from J, leaving 10 bases between. This CDR3 region has 15 residues. Germline V lookup: CDR1 MNHNY, CDR2 SVGAGI (reference sequence). For the CDR3, the DNA is TGTGCCAGCAGTTACTCGAAGGGGGAAAATTCACCCCTCCACTTT. It encodes CASSYSKGENSPLHF.

The chain links TRBV3-1 (or the pseudogene TRBV3-2) to TRBJ2-5, with a tentative D call TRBD2 (5 bases). CDR1 and CDR2 (germline): LGHDT, YNNKEL (reference sequence). The V and J ends lost 0 bases and 5 bases respectively, with 13 bases between them. The CDR3 length is 15 residues. The CDR3 here is CASSQEMREWETQYF. CDR3 coding DNA: TGTGCCAGCAGCCAAGAAATGAGGGAGTGGGAGACCCAGTACTTC.

J is TRBJ2-7 and V is TRBV11-2, with TRBD2 as a possible D gene (5 bases). Germline CDR1 SGHAT, CDR2 FQNNGV. Trimming left V 4 bases short and J 6 bases short, with 22 bases between. The CDR3 has 16 residues. CDR3 nucleotide sequence: TGTGCCAGCAGCTCACTAGGTGATCCCCGTCGGGTCGAGCAGTACTTC. Amino acids: CASSSLGDPRRVEQYF.

The chain links TRBV19 to TRBJ2-2; 11 bases line up with TRBD1. Unmatched junction bases numbered 7, after V lost 6 bases and J lost 4 bases. The CDR3 has 16 amino acids. CDR1 and CDR2 from the germline V gene are LNHDA and SQIVND (reference sequence). The CDR3 loop reads CASRPTGTGGTGELFF. The DNA of the CDR3 is TGTGCCAGTAGGCCAACCGGGACAGGGGGCACCGGGGAGCTGTTTTTT.

The V gene is TRBV2, the J gene TRBJ2-7; 9 bases fit TRBD1. Germline loops: CDR1 SNHLY, CDR2 FYNNEI. CDR3 length: 12 amino acids. After removal of 5 bases from V and 5 bases from J, the junction contained 1 base not matched to a gene. The CDR3 region has the DNA TGTGCCAGCAGTTGGACAGGGGACGAGCAGTACTTC. Protein product: CASSWTGDEQYF.

V usage is TRBV27 and J usage is TRBJ2-7; the match to TRBD1 covers 7 bases. The CDR3 totals 15 residues. The ends lost 5 bases at V and 6 bases at J; junction bases unmatched: 13. Looked up from germline, CDR1 is MNHEY and CDR2 is SMNVEV (reference sequence). The CDR3 is CASSGWGQGVLEQYF. The CDR3 DNA sequence: TGTGCCAGCAGTGGTTGGGGGCAGGGGGTACTCGAGCAGTACTTC.

This chain connects TRBV1 to TRBJ1-2; the table's TRBD1 call for D was not verified on the DNA. TRBV1 corresponds to a pseudogene. This CDR3 contains 11 residues. In DNA, the CDR3 is TGCGCTCCTCTACAGGGGTATGGCTACACCTTC. The encoded protein is CAPLQGYGYTF.